This TCR beta chain was identified in a study of blood T cell repertoires in COVID-19. In the study overall: The origin of the acute and convalescent COVID-19 samples was the United States, Italy and Spain. From T cells, B-cell-depleted T cells, or PBMCs came the material, which was cDNA or gDNA.

Authors' data handling: Nucleated cell number was recorded as an estimate derived from reference gene primer amplification. Data came from immunoSEQ multiplex PCR; TCRdb stores just in-frame clones and leaves some out. That table supplies the V and J calls and clone size; D and trimming were determined from the DNA. The sample records some 93,000 clones, 85% being singletons. J gave up 1 base and V 5 bases, and 11 bases lay outside the gene matches. From germline, CDR1 is SGHAT and CDR2 FQNNGV. This CDR3 has 16 amino acids. The chain combines TRBV11-2 with TRBJ2-7; 7 nucleotides agree with TRBD2. Sequencing was performed on peripheral blood. This TCR came from a man aged 60 to 69 with acute or convalescent COVID-19. CDR3 sequence reads: CASSPMLGGYSYEQYF. The DNA of the CDR3 is TGTGCCAGCAGCCCGATGCTGGGGGGGTATTCCTACGAGCAGTACTTC.